This T cell receptor beta chain comes out of a study of T-cell reconstitution after alpha-beta-depleted transplantation in children. The V gene's germline CDR1 is DFQATT and CDR2 SNEGSKA (reference sequence). V lost 5 bases to trimming and J lost 0 bases; unmatched junction nucleotides: 18. The CDR3 runs 18 residues. A TCRbeta library incorporating unique molecular identifiers was prepared. One entry per CDR3 protein, called by TCRdb with MiXCR from the PCR reads. The sample consists of around 800,000 distinct CDR3 sequences, 16% of them appearing once. Whole-study findings and limits: Diversity and T-cell counts at one year after transplant derived mostly from new T cells.

Concerning this clonotype itself: No antigen is known for it.

This clonotype was sampled from a male patient younger than 18 who had a stem cell transplant for acute lymphoblastic leukemia, so the T cells may come from the graft donor. The source was PBMCs, mostly from graft donor cells, collected 360 days after TCRalphabeta/CD19-depleted stem cell transplant. This chain uses TRBV20-1 with TRBJ2-5, with 7 bases aligning to TRBD2. CDR3 sequence reads: CSAAPWEGVGLDQETQYF. DNA for the CDR3: TGCAGTGCTGCGCCCTGGGAGGGAGTAGGGTTGGACCAAGAGACCCAGTACTTC.